Listed below are T cell receptor beta chains from one sample, sequenced in a study of blood T cell repertoires in COVID-19. Some clones are missing from TCRdb's copy, which holds only in-frame ones; the method was immunoSEQ multiplex PCR. This table has 100,000 to 150,000 clones, nearly 70% appearing once. The sample consisted of peripheral blood. The source of these receptors is a woman in her seventies with acute or convalescent COVID-19. Each CDR3 is given with its conserved first and last residue. A D gene is named only where the DNA matches it firmly. The listing skips clone size in some rows; elsewhere it reads once, few, many or a size class.

CDR3 protein,CDR3 DNA,clone size,V gene,J gene,D gene,CDR3 length
CASSRRSGSTGELFF,TGTGCCAGCAGCCGCCGGAGCGGTTCCACCGGGGAGCTGTTTTTT,-,TRBV11-3,TRBJ2-2,-,15
CASSLKDRGTGELFF,TGTGCCAGCAGCTTAAAGGACAGGGGCACCGGGGAGCTGTTTTTT,-,TRBV7-3,TRBJ2-2,TRBD1,15
CASKSRDRVKGETQYF,TGTGCCAGCAAGTCCCGGGACAGGGTAAAGGGGGAGACCCAGTACTTC,-,TRBV19,TRBJ2-5,TRBD1,16
CASSSWPSNTGELFF,TGTGCCAGCAGCTCCTGGCCATCGAACACCGGGGAGCTGTTTTTT,-,TRBV9,TRBJ2-2,-,15
CASSRDPNTDTQYF,TGTGCCAGCAGCCGAGATCCGAACACAGATACGCAGTATTTT,once,TRBV7-9,TRBJ2-3,-,14
CASSLGTSGAAVLF,TGTGCCAGCAGCCTAGGGACTAGCGGGGCCGCTGTCCTCTTC,few,TRBV3-1/TRBV3-2,TRBJ2-1,TRBD2,14
CASSSTGGTSGNTIYF,TGTGCCAGCAGTTCGACAGGGGGAACATCTGGAAACACCATATATTTT,-,TRBV28,TRBJ1-3,TRBD1,16
CASSSPGGGSYEQYF,TGTGCCAGCAGCAGCCCGGGGGGGGGATCCTACGAGCAGTACTTC,-,TRBV27,TRBJ2-7,TRBD2,15
CASSQKQGAVSYEQYF,TGTGCCAGCAGCCAAAAGCAGGGGGCGGTTTCTTACGAGCAGTACTTC,-,TRBV4-2,TRBJ2-7,TRBD1,16
CASRGTNANTGELFF,TGTGCCAGCAGGGGGACTAACGCGAACACCGGGGAGCTGTTTTTT,few,TRBV2,TRBJ2-2,TRBD2,15
CASTARVQETQYF,TGCGCCAGCACCGCGCGTGTCCAAGAGACCCAGTACTTC,once,TRBV5-1,TRBJ2-5,-,13
CASSLSDYYGYTF,TGTGCCAGCAGCTTATCAGACTACTATGGCTACACCTTC,few,TRBV11-2,TRBJ1-2,-,13
CASSPGSRGGHNAGELFF,TGTGCCAGCAGCCCGGGGTCGCGGGGGGGCCATAACGCCGGGGAGCTGTTTTTT,-,TRBV5-4,TRBJ2-2,TRBD2,18
CASSRTGRQPQHF,TGTGCCAGCAGCCGGACAGGGCGGCAGCCCCAGCATTTT,-,TRBV13,TRBJ1-5,TRBD1,13
CASSPQSGIPTDTQYF,TGTGCCAGTAGTCCCCAAAGCGGGATACCCACAGATACGCAGTATTTT,-,TRBV19,TRBJ2-3,TRBD2,16
CASSVDRGYTF,TGTGCCAGCAGCGTGGACAGGGGCTACACCTTC,-,TRBV5-6,TRBJ1-2,TRBD1,11
CASTREYGYTF,TGTGCCAGCACCCGGGAGTATGGCTACACCTTC,few,TRBV5-6,TRBJ1-2,-,11
CASSFWGGSDEQFF,TGTGCCAGCAGCTTCTGGGGCGGGAGTGATGAGCAGTTCTTC,-,TRBV5-5,TRBJ2-1,TRBD2,14
CASSSATSGAPNEQFF,TGTGCCAGCAGCTCCGCGACTAGCGGGGCCCCTAATGAGCAGTTCTTC,-,TRBV7-8,TRBJ2-1,TRBD2,16
CASSLAGVNEQFF,TGTGCCAGCAGTTTAGCAGGGGTGAATGAGCAGTTCTTC,-,TRBV6-2/TRBV6-3,TRBJ2-1,-,13
CASSSDRASNQPQHF,TGTGCCAGCAGCTCGGACAGGGCTAGCAATCAGCCCCAGCATTTT,-,TRBV5-5,TRBJ1-5,TRBD1,15
CASSQGQGNQPQHF,TGTGCCAGCAGTCAAGGACAGGGCAATCAGCCCCAGCATTTT,-,TRBV2,TRBJ1-5,TRBD1,14
CASRRQVQTEAFF,TGTGCCAGCAGAAGACAGGTCCAGACTGAAGCTTTCTTT,-,TRBV11-2,TRBJ1-1,-,13
CASSPAVAGYNEQFF,TGTGCCAGCAGCCCCGCAGTAGCGGGATACAATGAGCAGTTCTTC,-,TRBV21-1,TRBJ2-1,-,15
CASSLMGLAWQETQYF,TGTGCCAGCAGCTTGATGGGACTAGCGTGGCAAGAGACCCAGTACTTC,-,TRBV9,TRBJ2-5,TRBD2,16
CARSFCRHRDSNYGYTF,TGTGCCAGAAGCTTCTGTAGGCACCGGGACAGCAACTATGGCTACACCTTC,many,TRBV5-3,TRBJ1-2,TRBD1,17
CASTESGATNEKLFF,TGCGCCAGCACCGAATCGGGTGCAACTAATGAAAAACTGTTTTTT,-,TRBV5-1,TRBJ1-4,-,15
CASSLDSSYNSPLHF,TGCGCCAGCAGCTTGGACAGTTCCTATAATTCACCCCTCCACTTT,-,TRBV5-1,TRBJ1-6,-,15
CASSYSRIYNEQFF,TGTGCCAGCAGTTACTCGAGGATCTACAATGAGCAGTTCTTC,-,TRBV6-2/TRBV6-3,TRBJ2-1,-,14